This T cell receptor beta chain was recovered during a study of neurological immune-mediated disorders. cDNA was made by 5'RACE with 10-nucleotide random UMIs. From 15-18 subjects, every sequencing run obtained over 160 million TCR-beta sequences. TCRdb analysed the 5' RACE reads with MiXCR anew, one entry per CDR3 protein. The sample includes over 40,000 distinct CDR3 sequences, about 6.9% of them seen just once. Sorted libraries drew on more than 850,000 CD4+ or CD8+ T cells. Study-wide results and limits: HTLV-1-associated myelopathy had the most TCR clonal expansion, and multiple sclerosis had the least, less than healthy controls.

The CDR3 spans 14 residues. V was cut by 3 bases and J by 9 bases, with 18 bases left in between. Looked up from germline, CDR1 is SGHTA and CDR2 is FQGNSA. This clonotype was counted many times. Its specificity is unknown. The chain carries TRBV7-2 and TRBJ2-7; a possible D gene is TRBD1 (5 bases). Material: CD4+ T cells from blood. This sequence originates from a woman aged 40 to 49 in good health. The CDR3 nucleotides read TGTGCCAGCAGCTTCTCAGGGTCTTCTTCTGTGCAGTACTTC. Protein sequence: CASSFSGSSSVQYF.